The 5 T cell receptor beta chains below were found in one sample sequenced in a study of shared clonotypes between healthy human individuals. Some clones are missing from TCRdb's copy, which holds only in-frame ones; the method was immunoSEQ multiplex PCR. Among 300,000 to 400,000 clones listed, about 74% were seen once. Material: memory CD4+ T cells sorted from blood. Subset noted: CD45RA-negative fraction. The receptors derive from a man aged 25 to 45 in good health.

The chain joins TRBV7-8 to TRBJ2-2; TRBD1 aligns across 8 bases. With V trimmed by 11 bases and J by 4 bases, 6 bases remained unmatched. The CDR3 spans 13 residues. CDR1 and CDR2 from the germline V gene are SGHVS and FQNEAQ. This CDR3 is CAGGTGGTGELFF. The CDR3, as DNA: TGTGCCGGAGGTACAGGGGGCACCGGGGAGCTGTTTTTT.

The chain couples TRBV6-6 to TRBJ2-3, with D possibly matching TRBD2 (7 bases). The germline V gene encodes CDR1 MNHNY and CDR2 SVGAGI (reference sequence). V lost 8 bases and J lost 4, with 22 bases in between. The CDR3 runs to 16 residues. For the CDR3, the DNA is TGTGCCAGCGGACAGTGGACGGGAGGAGTTGCAGATACGCAGTATTTT. Its protein is CASGQWTGGVADTQYF.

The chain is built from TRBV27 and TRBJ1-4; 9 positions match TRBD1. The germline V gene has CDR1 MNHEY and CDR2 SMNVEV (reference sequence). This CDR3 comprises 18 residues. With V trimmed by 5 bases and J by 0 bases, 10 bases remained unmatched. The CDR3 coding sequence is TGTGCCAGCAGTCAAAGGACAGGGGTGAGAGCAACTAATGAAAAACTGTTTTTT. Protein: CASSQRTGVRATNEKLFF.

This clone has at least ten counts. The rearrangement uses TRBV10-2 and TRBJ1-4, with D hard to call. Germline CDR1 is WSHSY and CDR2 is SAAADI. V lost 0 bases and J 8 bases, leaving 7 bases between the germline ends. The CDR3 runs to 13 residues. CDR3 in DNA: TGCGCCAGCAGTGAGTCGGTCGGGGAAAAACTGTTTTTT. Protein: CASSESVGEKLFF.

The chain joins TRBV7-2 to TRBJ1-2; D gene unclear. Germline loops: CDR1 SGHTA, CDR2 FQGNSA. The V gene lost 0 bases and the J gene lost 2 bases, with 4 bases spanning the gap. This CDR3 spans 13 amino acids. The CDR3 nucleotides read TGTGCCAGCAGCTTAGCGACGAACTATGGCTACACCTTC. Protein: CASSLATNYGYTF.